The sequence of this T cell receptor (beta chain) was determined in a study of follicular helper T cells after annual influenza vaccination (dated by TCRdb to between 2016 and 2019). Broadly, across the study: After each seasonal influenza vaccination, blood was collected on days 0, 7 and 28. The 2015 samples were processed right after collection, while the 2013-2014 samples were cryopreserved. To study recall of cTfh clones, some subjects were followed across successive annual vaccinations spanning the 2013-2014, 2014-2015 and 2015-2016 seasons. Multi-year samples were obtained from roughly 6 subjects, with two vaccination seasons covered for a few subjects and three seasons covered for two subjects. One week after vaccination, a second recruited cohort of approximately twelve subjects (Table S1) displayed a similar ICOS+CD38+ cTfh response. The paper as a whole reports these results and caveats: Because only about 10-23% of the analyzed cells gave productive TCRB sequences, there was no way to sample rare clonotypes. Day 7 ICOS+CD38+ clones were most often found later in ICOS-CD38- cTfh, suggesting that subset may serve as a memory reservoir. With successive annual vaccinations, a recurrent oligoclonal ICOS+CD38+ cTfh response was recalled, and this response contained tetramer and AIM influenza-specific clonotypes. ICOS+CD38+ cTfh clonality correlated with the frequency of that population, and its change correlated with the change in circulating plasmablast frequency.

Libraries were constructed by the immunoSEQ multiplex PCR assay. Adaptive Biotechnologies handled the TCRB amplification, library preparation, sequencing and preliminary bioinformatics at Survey level resolution. For TCRB sequencing, genomic DNA from the sorted cTfh populations was amplified by multiplex PCR. Regarding the original processing steps: In R, clonality was calculated as 1 minus the normalized Shannon entropy, and the Gini index was computed using the R package ineq. The overlap score was defined as the summed counts of shared sequences divided by the total counts of all sequences in both compared samples. The significance of shared clonotypes was tested with Fisher's exact test, assuming a theoretical repertoire of 10^7 TCRB sequences. The clones in this table, taken by TCRdb from immuneACCESS, are in-frame only. Not every clone is retained; where verified, under half of the shortfall comes from an unresolved V gene, and the cause of the rest is unknown. V and J calls plus clone size are reproduced from that table; the DNA served to infer D and trimming. Here the sample has 8,500 to 9,000 clones; 83% occur a single time. Of the sample, about 3% is held by the ten largest clones.

About this clone itself: The antigen it binds to is not known. Nothing much larger sits one base from this clone, and base qualities are not available.

Unmatched junction bases come to 5, with V trimmed by 8 bases and J by 5 bases. CDR1 and CDR2 are drawn from the germline V gene: LGHNT, FRNRAP. The CDR3 runs 12 residues from the cysteine to the phenylalanine. Only the CDR3 region is kept as DNA, spanning 36 bases read in frame from base 1. In light of the paper, this sample's time point label describes: 2013-2014 season, 7 days after vaccination. TCRB sequencing was used to follow sorted CD4 subsets from the blood of adults before and after they were given the seasonal inactivated influenza vaccine (Fluvarix). To be eligible, subjects had to be community-dwelling and could not have received an influenza vaccine during the previous 6 months. Influenza vaccine contraindications, substance abuse, HIV/AIDS, active malignancy, immunomodulatory medication and active illness such as respiratory infection were included among the exclusion criteria. Per time point, between roughly 35 and 100 mL of blood was sampled. Circulating Tfh were defined as non-naive CD4+CXCR5+PD-1+ cells and sorted into ICOS+CD38+ and ICOS-CD38- fractions. Either Ficoll-Paque PLUS or SepMate separation was used to isolate PBMC. Cell subsets were sorted from PBMC on a BD FACS Aria before DNA extraction.

This receptor chain uses TRBV12-5 and TRBJ2-5, with TRBD1 identical over 7 junction bases. The specimen was CXCR5+ CD38- circulating T follicular helper cells from blood, collected 7 days after influenza vaccination. The sample's cell subset or site label, decoded: circulating Tfh, non-naive CD4+CXCR5+PD-1+ (ICOS+CD38+ or ICOS-CD38-). The clonotype originates from an adult who received the influenza vaccine. The DNA sequence reads TGTGCTAGTCAGGGGGTGGCGGAGACCCAGTACTTC. Its coded protein is CASQGVAETQYF.